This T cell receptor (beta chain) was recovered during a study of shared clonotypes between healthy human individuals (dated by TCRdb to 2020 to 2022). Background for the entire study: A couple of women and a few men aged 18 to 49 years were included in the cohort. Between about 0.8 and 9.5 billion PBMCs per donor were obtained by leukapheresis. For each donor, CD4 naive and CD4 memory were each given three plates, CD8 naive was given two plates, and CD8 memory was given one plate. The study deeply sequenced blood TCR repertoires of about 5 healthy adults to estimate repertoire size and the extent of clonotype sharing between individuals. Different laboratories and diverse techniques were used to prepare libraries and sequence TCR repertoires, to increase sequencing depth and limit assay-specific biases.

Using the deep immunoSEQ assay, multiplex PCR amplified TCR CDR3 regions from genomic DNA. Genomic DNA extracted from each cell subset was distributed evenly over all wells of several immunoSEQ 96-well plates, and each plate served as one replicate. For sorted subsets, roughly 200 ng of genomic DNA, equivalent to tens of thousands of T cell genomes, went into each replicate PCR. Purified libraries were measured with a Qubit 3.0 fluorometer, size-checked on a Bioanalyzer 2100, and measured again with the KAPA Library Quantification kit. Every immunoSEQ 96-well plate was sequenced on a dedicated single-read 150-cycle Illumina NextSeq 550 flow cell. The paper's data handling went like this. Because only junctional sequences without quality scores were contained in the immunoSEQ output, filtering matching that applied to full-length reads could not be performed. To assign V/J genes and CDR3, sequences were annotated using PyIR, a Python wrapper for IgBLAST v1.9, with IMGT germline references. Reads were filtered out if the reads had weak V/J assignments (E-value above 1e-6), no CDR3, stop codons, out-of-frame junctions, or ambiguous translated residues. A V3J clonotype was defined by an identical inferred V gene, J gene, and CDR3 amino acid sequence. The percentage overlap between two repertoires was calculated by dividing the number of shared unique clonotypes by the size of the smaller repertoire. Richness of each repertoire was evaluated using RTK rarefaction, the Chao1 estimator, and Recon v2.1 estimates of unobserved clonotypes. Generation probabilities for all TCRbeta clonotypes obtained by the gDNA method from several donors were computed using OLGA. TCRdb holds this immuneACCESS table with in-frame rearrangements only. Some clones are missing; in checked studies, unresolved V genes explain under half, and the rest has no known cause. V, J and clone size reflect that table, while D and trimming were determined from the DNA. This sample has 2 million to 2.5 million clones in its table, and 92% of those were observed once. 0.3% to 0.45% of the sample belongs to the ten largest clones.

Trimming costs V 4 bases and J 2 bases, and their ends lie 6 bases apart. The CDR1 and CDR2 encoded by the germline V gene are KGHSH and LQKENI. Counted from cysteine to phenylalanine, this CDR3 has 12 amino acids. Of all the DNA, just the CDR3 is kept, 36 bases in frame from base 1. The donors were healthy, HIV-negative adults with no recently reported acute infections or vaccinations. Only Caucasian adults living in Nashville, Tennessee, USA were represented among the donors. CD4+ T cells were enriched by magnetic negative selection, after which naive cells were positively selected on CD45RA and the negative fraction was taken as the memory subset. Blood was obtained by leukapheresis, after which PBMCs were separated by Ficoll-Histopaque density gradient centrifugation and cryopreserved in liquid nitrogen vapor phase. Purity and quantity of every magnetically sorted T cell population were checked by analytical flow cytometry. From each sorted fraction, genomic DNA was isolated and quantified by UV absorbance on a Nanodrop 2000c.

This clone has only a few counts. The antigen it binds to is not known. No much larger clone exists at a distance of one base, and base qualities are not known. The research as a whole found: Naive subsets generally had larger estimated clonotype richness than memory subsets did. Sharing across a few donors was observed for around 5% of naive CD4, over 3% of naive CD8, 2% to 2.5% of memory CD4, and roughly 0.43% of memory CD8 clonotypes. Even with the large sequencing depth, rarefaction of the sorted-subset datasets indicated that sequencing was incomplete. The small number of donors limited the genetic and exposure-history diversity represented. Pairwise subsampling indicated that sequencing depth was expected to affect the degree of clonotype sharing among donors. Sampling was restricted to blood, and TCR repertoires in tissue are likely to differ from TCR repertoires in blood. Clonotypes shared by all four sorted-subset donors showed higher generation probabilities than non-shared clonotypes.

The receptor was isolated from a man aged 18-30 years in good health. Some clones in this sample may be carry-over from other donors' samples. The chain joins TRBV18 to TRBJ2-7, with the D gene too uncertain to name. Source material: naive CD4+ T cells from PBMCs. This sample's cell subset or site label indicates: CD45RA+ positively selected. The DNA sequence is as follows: TGTGCCAGCTCACAGGACCCCTACGAGCAGTACTTC. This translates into CASSQDPYEQYF.